This T cell receptor beta chain is from a study of blood T cell repertoires in COVID-19 (dated by TCRdb to about 2020). The study in broad terms: Collaborator samples came from the United States, Italy and Spain and covered acute and convalescent phases of COVID-19. The material from the prospective study consisted of cDNA or gDNA derived from T cells, B-cell-depleted T cells, or PBMCs. Subjects who had been exposed to COVID-19, were actively infected with it, or had recovered from it provided the deeply sampled blood TCRbeta repertoires that made up the dataset. The repertoires were released in a freely available public database meant as a resource for research on the immune response to SARS-CoV-2. Samples were obtained from the ongoing ImmuneRACE study (first 160 participants) and from 1,254 subjects provided by 6 global collaborators. Sample metadata almost always included a de-identified subject ID, COVID-19 status, age in years and sex. Where available, HLA class I and class II types were taken from metadata supplied by the sample provider and were not determined by assay-based typing.

On this clone: There is no known antigen for this receptor. Within one base of it there is no much larger clone, and no base qualities were kept.

Enrolling through a virtual design, the prospective study's participants ranged in age from roughly 18 to 89 years and lived across 24 United States geographic areas. Cohort assignment in the prospective study relied on participant-reported clinical history from a screening survey and a study questionnaire. A participant counted as exposed if, within 2 weeks of entering the study, that participant had been in contact with someone who had a PCR-confirmed or clinician-diagnosed COVID-19 case. In the prospective study, mobile phlebotomists collected whole blood, serum and a nasopharyngeal or oropharyngeal swab from each participant. Additional blood draws and questionnaires over an approximately 2-month period could optionally be provided by prospective study participants. Before DNA extraction, blood samples from the prospective study were shipped at room temperature or frozen. The immunoSEQ Assay, a bias-controlled multiplex PCR, was used to amplify TCRbeta CDR3 regions from genomic DNA. The original pipeline was this. Nucleated cell counts per sample were estimated from amplification of reference gene primers within the assay. Sequence reads were collapsed and filtered to measure the absolute abundance of every unique TCRbeta CDR3 rearrangement. Productive Simpson clonality was computed per sample as the square root of Simpson's diversity index over productive rearrangements. Entries here come from immuneACCESS through TCRdb and include only in-frame sequences with V and J called. Some clones fail to appear in such tables; in the studies checked, an unresolved V gene covers under half of the shortfall, and the cause of the remainder is unknown. That table gives V, J and clone size, and the DNA gave D and trimming. Here the sample has a few hundred thousand clones; around nine tenths occur a single time. The ten largest make up 4.5% to 5.5% of the sample.

Measured from the cysteine to the phenylalanine, the CDR3 is 15 residues long. The read is trimmed to its CDR3 DNA, 45 bases read in frame from base 1. CDR1 and CDR2 (SGHAT, FQNNGV) derive from the germline V gene. The V and J ends are trimmed by 0 bases and 8 bases, leaving 16 bases between them. Study-wide findings and limitations: How much clinical and demographic metadata was included differed by source and by participant, and the metadata was provided uncurated.

The receptor was isolated from a woman in her 30s who had been exposed to COVID-19. The chain is encoded by TRBV11-2 joined to TRBJ1-2, with a weak D call of TRBD1 (6 bases match). The sequencing sample was made of PBMCs or T cells enriched from blood (not recorded which). Read as DNA, the sequence is TGTGCCAGCAGCTTAGATTATGGCAGGGGATACGGCTACACCTTC. The encoded protein is CASSLDYGRGYGYTF.